The source of this TCR beta chain is a study of T cell responses to AZD1222 COVID-19 vaccine. Some clones are missing from TCRdb's copy, which holds only in-frame ones; the method was immunoSEQ multiplex PCR. Of roughly 60,000 clones in the sample, approximately 80% are singletons; the top ten hold roughly 4%. Second doses at about 4 or about 12 weeks were pooled. General study findings and limits: Regions 160-218 and 743-854 dominated among vaccine-associated CD4 TCRs spanning spike. Donors in the cohort were predominantly white British and more often female, and clonal diversity was possibly underestimated.

Of note for this clone: What it binds is not known.

This sequence was found in an adult who received the AZD1222 COVID-19 vaccine. The material was peripheral blood, obtained 28 days after the second AZD1222 dose.

CDR3 sequence (DNA): TGTGCCAGAAGCTTGCGGGATCACACTGAAGCTTTCTTT. Encoded protein: CARSLRDHTEAFF. The chain is built from TRBV5-3 and TRBJ1-1; D gene uncertain. TRBV5-3 has ORF status, its function being uncertain. This CDR3 has 13 residues. V was pared by 1 base and J by 3 bases, with 7 bases between.